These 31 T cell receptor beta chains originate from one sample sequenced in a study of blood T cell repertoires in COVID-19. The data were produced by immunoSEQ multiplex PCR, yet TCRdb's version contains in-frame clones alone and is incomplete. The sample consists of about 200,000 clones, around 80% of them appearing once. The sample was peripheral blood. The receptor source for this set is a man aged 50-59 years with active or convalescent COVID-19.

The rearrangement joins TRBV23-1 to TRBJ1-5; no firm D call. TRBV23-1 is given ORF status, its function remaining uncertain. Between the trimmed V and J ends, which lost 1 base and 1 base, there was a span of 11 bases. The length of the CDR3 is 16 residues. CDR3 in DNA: TGCGCCAGCAGTCAATTAACAGCTCTAAGCAATCAGCCCCAGCATTTT. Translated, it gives CASSQLTALSNQPQHF.

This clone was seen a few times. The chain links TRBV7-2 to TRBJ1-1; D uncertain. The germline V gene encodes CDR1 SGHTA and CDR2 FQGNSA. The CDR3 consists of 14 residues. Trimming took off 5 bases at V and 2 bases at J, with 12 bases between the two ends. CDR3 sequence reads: CASSHSTINTEAFF. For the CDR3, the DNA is TGTGCCAGCAGCCACTCGACAATCAACACTGAAGCTTTCTTT. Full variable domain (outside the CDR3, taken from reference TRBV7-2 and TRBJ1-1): GAGVSQSPSNKVTEKGKDVELRCDPISGHTALYWYRQSLGQGLEFLIYFQGNSAPDKSGLPSDRFSAERTGGSVSTLTIQRTQQEDSAVYLCASSHSTINTEAFFGQGTRLTVV.

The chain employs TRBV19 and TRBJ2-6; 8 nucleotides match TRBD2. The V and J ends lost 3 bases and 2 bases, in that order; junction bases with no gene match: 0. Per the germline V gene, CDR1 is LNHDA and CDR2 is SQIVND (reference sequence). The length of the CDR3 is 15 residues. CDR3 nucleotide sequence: TGTGCCAGTAGTATGCGGGGGGCTGGGGCCAACGTCCTGACTTTC. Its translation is CASSMRGAGANVLTF.

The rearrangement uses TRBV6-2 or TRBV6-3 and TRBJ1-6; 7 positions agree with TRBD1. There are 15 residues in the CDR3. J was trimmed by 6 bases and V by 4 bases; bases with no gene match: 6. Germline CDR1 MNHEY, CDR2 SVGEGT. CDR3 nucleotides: TGTGCCAGCAGTTTCCGCAGACAGGGTAATTCACCCCTCCACTTT. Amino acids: CASSFRRQGNSPLHF.

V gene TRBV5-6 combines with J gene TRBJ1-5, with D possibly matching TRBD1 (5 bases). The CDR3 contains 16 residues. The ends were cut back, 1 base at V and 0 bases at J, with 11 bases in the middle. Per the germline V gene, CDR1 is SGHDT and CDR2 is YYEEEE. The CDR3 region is CASSLSRDFSNQPQHF. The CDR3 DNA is TGTGCCAGCAGCTTGAGCAGGGATTTTAGCAATCAGCCCCAGCATTTT. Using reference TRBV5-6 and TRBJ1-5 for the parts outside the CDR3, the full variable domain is DAGVTQSPTHLIKTRGQQVTLRCSPKSGHDTVSWYQQALGQGPQFIFQYYEEEERQRGNFPDRFSGHQFPNYSSELNVNALLLGDSALYLCASSLSRDFSNQPQHFGDGTRLSIL.

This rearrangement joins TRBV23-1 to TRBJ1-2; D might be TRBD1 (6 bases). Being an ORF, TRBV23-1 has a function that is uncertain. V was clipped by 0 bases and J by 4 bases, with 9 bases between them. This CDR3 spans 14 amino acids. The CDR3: CASSQSRGIYGYTF. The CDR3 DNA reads TGCGCCAGCAGTCAATCGAGGGGGATCTATGGCTACACCTTC.

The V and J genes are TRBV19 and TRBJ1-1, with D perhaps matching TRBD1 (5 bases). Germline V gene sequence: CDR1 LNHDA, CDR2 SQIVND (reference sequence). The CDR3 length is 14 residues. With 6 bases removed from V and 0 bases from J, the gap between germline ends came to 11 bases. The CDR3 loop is CASRRQSMNTEAFF. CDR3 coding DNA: TGTGCCAGTAGACGACAGAGCATGAACACTGAAGCTTTCTTT.

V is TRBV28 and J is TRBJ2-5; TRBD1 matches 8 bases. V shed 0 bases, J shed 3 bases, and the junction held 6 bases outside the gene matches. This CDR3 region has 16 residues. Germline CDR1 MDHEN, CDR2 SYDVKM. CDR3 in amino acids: CASSLWGPGQEETQYF. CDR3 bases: TGTGCCAGCAGTTTATGGGGACCGGGACAGGAAGAGACCCAGTACTTC.

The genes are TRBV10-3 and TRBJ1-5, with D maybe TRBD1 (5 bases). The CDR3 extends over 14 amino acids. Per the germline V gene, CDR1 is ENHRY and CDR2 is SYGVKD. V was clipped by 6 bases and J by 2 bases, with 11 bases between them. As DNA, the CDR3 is TGTGCCATCAGACCTCAGGGTCGCAATCAGCCCCAGCATTTT. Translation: CAIRPQGRNQPQHF.

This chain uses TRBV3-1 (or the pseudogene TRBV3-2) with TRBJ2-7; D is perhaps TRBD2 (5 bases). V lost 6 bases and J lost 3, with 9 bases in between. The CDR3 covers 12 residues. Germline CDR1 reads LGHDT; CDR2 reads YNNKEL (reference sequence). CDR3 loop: CASRIRGYEQYV. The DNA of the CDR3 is TGTGCCAGCAGAATCCGGGGCTACGAGCAGTACGTC.

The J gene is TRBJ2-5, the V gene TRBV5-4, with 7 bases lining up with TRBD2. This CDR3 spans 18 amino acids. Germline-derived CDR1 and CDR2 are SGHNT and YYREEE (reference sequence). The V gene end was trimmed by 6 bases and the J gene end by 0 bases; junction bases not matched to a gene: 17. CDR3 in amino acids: CASTSTGRKLGYQETQYF. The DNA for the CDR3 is TGTGCCAGCACGAGCACCGGGAGGAAGTTGGGCTACCAAGAGACCCAGTACTTC. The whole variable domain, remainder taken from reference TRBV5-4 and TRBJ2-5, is ETGVTQSPTHLIKTRGQQVTLRCSSQSGHNTVSWYQQALGQGPQFIFQYYREEENGRGNFPPRFSGLQFPNYSSELNVNALELDDSALYLCASTSTGRKLGYQETQYFGPGTRLLVL.

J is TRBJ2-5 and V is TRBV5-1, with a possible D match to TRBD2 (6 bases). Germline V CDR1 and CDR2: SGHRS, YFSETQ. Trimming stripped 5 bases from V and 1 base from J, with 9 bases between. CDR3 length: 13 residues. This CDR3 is CASRRDSQETQYF. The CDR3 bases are TGCGCCAGCAGACGGGACTCCCAAGAGACCCAGTACTTC.

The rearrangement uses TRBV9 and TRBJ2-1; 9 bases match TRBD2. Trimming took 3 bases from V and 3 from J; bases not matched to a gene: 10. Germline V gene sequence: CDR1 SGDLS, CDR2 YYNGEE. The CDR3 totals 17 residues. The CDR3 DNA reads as TGTGCCAGCAGCGACTTAGGGGCGGGAGGGCTCTACAATGAGCAGTTCTTC. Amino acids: CASSDLGAGGLYNEQFF. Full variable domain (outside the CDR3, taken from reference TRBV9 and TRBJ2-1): DSGVTQTPKHLITATGQRVTLRCSPRSGDLSVYWYQQSLDQGLQFLIQYYNGEERAKGNILERFSAQQFPDLHSELNLSSLELGDSALYFCASSDLGAGGLYNEQFFGPGTRLTVL.

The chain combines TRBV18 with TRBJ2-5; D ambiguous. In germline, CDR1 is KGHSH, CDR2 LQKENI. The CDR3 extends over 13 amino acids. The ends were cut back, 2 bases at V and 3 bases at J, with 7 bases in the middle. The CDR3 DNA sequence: TGTGCCAGCTCACCAACCCCTAAAGAGACCCAGTACTTC. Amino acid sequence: CASSPTPKETQYF. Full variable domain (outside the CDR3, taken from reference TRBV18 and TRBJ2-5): NAGVMQNPRHLVRRRGQEARLRCSPMKGHSHVYWYRQLPEEGLKFMVYLQKENIIDESGMPKERFSAEFPKEGPSILRIQQVVRGDSAAYFCASSPTPKETQYFGPGTRLLVL.

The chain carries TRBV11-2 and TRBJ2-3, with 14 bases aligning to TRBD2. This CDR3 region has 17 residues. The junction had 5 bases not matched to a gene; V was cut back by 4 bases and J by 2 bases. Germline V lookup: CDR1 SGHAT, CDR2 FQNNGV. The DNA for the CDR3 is TGTGCCAGCAGCTGGCGACTAGCGGGAGGGGACACAGATACGCAGTATTTT. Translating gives CASSWRLAGGDTDTQYF.

The CDR3 reads CASSPGLSTDTQYF. CDR3 coding DNA: TGTGCCAGCTCACCGGGACTCAGCACAGATACGCAGTATTTT. The chain combines TRBV18 with TRBJ2-3; weak D call: TRBD2 (6 bases). CDR1 and CDR2 from the germline V gene are KGHSH and LQKENI. Trimming took off 3 bases at V and 0 bases at J, with 7 bases between the two ends. The CDR3 loop spans 14 amino acids.

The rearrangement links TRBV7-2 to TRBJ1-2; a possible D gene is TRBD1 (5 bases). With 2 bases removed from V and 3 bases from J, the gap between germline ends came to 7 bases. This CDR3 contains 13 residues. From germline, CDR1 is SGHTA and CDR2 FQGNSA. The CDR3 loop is CASSLSRDYGYTF. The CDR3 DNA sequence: TGTGCCAGCAGCTTAAGCAGGGACTATGGCTACACCTTC.

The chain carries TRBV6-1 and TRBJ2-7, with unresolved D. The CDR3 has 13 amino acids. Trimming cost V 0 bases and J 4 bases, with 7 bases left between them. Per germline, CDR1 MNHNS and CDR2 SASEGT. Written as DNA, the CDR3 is TGTGCCAGCAGTGAAGCGGTGGCTTACGAGCAGTACTTC. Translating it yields CASSEAVAYEQYF.

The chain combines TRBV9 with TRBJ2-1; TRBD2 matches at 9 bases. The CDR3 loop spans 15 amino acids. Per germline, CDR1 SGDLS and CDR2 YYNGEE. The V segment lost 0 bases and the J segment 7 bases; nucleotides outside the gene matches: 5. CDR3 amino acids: CASSVGGGDGNEQFF. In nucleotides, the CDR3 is TGTGCCAGCAGCGTAGGCGGGGGGGATGGGAATGAGCAGTTCTTC.

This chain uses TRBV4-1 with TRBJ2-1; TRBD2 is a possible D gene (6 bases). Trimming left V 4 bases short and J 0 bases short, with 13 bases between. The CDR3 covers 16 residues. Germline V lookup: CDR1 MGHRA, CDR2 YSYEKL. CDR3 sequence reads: CASSRSDYTSYNEQFF. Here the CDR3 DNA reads TGCGCCAGCAGCCGATCGGACTATACCTCCTACAATGAGCAGTTCTTC.

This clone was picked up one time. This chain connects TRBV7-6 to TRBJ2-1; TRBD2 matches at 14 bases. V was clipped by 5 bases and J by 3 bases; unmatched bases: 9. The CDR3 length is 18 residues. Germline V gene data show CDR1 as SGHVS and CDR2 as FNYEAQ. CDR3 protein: CASSPTGTSGRLYNEQFF. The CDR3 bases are TGTGCCAGCAGCCCAACCGGGACTAGCGGGAGACTCTACAATGAGCAGTTCTTC.

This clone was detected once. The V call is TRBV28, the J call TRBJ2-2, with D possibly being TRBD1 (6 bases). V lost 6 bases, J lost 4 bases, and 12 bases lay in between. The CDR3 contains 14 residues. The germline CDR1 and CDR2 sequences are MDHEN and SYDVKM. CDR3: CASRQQGSTGELFF. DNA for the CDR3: TGTGCCAGCAGGCAACAGGGCTCCACCGGGGAGCTGTTTTTT.

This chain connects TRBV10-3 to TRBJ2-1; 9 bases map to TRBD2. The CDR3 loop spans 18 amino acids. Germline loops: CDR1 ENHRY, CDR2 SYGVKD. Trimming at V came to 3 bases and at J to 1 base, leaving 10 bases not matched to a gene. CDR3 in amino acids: CAISDPAGTSSSYNEQFF. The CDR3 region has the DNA TGTGCCATCAGTGACCCCGCCGGGACTAGCTCTTCCTACAATGAGCAGTTCTTC.

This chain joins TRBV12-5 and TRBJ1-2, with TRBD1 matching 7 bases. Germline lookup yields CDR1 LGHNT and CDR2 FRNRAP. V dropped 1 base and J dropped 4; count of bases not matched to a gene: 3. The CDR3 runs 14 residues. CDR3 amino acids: CASGLGGQSYGYTF. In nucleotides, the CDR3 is TGTGCTAGTGGTTTGGGGGGACAGAGCTATGGCTACACCTTC.

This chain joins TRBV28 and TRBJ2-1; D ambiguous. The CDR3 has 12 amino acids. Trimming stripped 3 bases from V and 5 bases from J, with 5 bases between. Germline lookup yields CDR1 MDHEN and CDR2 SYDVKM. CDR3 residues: CASSFGHNEQFF. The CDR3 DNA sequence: TGTGCCAGCAGTTTTGGCCACAATGAGCAGTTCTTC.

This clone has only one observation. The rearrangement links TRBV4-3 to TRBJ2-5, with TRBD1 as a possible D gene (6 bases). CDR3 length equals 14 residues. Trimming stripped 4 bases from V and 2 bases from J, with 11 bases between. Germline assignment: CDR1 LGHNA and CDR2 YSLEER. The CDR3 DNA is TGCGCCAGCAGCCGCAGACAGGATCAAGAGACCCAGTACTTC. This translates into CASSRRQDQETQYF.

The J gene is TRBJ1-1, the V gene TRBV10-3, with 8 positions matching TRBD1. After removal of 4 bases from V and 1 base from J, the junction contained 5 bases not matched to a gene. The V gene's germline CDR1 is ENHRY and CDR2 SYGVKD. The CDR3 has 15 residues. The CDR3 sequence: CAISVQTGGNTEAFF. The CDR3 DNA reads TGTGCCATCAGTGTTCAAACAGGGGGGAACACTGAAGCTTTCTTT.

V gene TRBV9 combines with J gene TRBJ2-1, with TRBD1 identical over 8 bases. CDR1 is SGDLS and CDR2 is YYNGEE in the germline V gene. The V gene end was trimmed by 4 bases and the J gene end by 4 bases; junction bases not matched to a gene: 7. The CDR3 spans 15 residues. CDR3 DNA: TGTGCCAGCAGCTCAATGGGACAGGTTTACAATGAGCAGTTCTTC. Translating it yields CASSSMGQVYNEQFF.

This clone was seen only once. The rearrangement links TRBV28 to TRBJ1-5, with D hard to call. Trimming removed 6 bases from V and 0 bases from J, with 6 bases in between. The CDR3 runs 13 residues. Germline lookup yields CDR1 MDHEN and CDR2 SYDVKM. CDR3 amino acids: CASRSVSNQPQHF. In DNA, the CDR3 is TGTGCCAGCAGGTCCGTTAGCAATCAGCCCCAGCATTTT.

CDR3 loop: CASSLGPPGVVGYTF. CDR3 nucleotides: TGTGCCAGCAGCTTAGGGCCCCCGGGGGTGGTGGGCTACACCTTC. The V call is TRBV7-2, the J call TRBJ1-2; perhaps TRBD1 as D (5 bases). The ends were cut back, 1 base at V and 8 bases at J, with 17 bases in the middle. CDR3 size: 15 residues. Germline-derived CDR1 and CDR2 are SGHTA and FQGNSA.

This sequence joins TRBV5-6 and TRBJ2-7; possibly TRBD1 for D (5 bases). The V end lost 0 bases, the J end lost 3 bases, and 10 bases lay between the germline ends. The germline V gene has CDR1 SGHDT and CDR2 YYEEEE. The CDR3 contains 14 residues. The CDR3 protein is CASSLAGYGYEQYF. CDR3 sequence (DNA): TGTGCCAGCAGCTTGGCAGGGTATGGCTACGAGCAGTACTTC.